A selection of T cell receptor beta chains follows, all from one sample in a study of T cells in localized non-small cell lung cancer. Profiled with immunoSEQ multiplex PCR; TCRdb holds only in-frame clones, not every one. This sample yields under 55,000 clones, of which roughly 80% are seen a single time; approximately 4.8% belongs to the top ten. This specimen consisted of PBMCs, obtained before any cancer treatment. Every receptor here comes from a woman aged 35-70 years with stage II lung adenocarcinoma. The CDR3 runs from the conserved cysteine through the conserved F or W. D genes are given only for firm matches. Rows may omit the clone size; those that give it use once, few, many or a size class.

cdr3_aa: CASRDLGPGNEQFF
cdr3_nt: TGCGCCAGCAGGGACCTAGGCCCCGGGAATGAGCAGTTCTTC
d_call: NA
j_call: TRBJ2-1
v_call: TRBV10-2
clone_size: NA

cdr3_aa: CASTSGTSYGYTF
cdr3_nt: TGTGCCAGCACCTCCGGGACAAGCTATGGCTACACCTTC
d_call: NA
j_call: TRBJ1-2
v_call: TRBV5-4
clone_size: once

cdr3_aa: CASSQDLGGAREKLFF
cdr3_nt: TGCGCCAGCAGCCAAGATCTTGGGGGGGCGCGTGAAAAACTGTTTTTT
d_call: NA
j_call: TRBJ1-4
v_call: TRBV4-3
clone_size: NA

cdr3_aa: CASSFPSGGTGELFF
cdr3_nt: TGTGCCAGCAGCTTTCCCAGCGGGGGTACCGGGGAGCTGTTTTTT
d_call: TRBD2
j_call: TRBJ2-2
v_call: TRBV13
clone_size: NA

cdr3_aa: CAISDTGELFF
cdr3_nt: TGTGCCATCAGTGACACCGGGGAGCTGTTTTTT
d_call: NA
j_call: TRBJ2-2
v_call: TRBV10-3
clone_size: NA

cdr3_aa: CASSLGGAGAEAFF
cdr3_nt: TGTGCCAGCAGCTTAGGGGGGGCTGGCGCTGAAGCTTTCTTT
d_call: NA
j_call: TRBJ1-1
v_call: TRBV7-3
clone_size: NA

cdr3_aa: CASSPGQDIYGYTF
cdr3_nt: TGTGCCAGCTCACCTGGGCAGGACATCTATGGCTACACCTTC
d_call: NA
j_call: TRBJ1-2
v_call: TRBV18
clone_size: once

cdr3_aa: CASSIAGDTEAFF
cdr3_nt: TGTGCCAGTAGTATAGCAGGGGATACTGAAGCTTTCTTT
d_call: NA
j_call: TRBJ1-1
v_call: TRBV19
clone_size: NA

cdr3_aa: CASRTSGGNTQYF
cdr3_nt: TGTGCCAGCAGGACTAGCGGGGGGAATACGCAGTATTTT
d_call: TRBD2
j_call: TRBJ2-3
v_call: TRBV27
clone_size: few

cdr3_aa: CASSGPRDTEAFF
cdr3_nt: TGTGCCAGCAGCGGGCCCAGGGACACTGAAGCTTTCTTT
d_call: NA
j_call: TRBJ1-1
v_call: TRBV9
clone_size: NA

cdr3_aa: CASSGQGMNTEAFF
cdr3_nt: TGTGCCAGCAGTGGACAGGGGATGAACACTGAAGCTTTCTTT
d_call: TRBD1
j_call: TRBJ1-1
v_call: TRBV6-1
clone_size: few

cdr3_aa: CASSWDGSNYGDTF
cdr3_nt: TGTGCCAGCAGTTGGGACGGATCTAACTATGGCGACACCTTC
d_call: NA
j_call: TRBJ1-2
v_call: TRBV27
clone_size: NA

cdr3_aa: CASSPGGGYGYTF
cdr3_nt: TGTGCCAGCAGCCCTGGTGGGGGGTATGGCTACACCTTC
d_call: NA
j_call: TRBJ1-2
v_call: TRBV7-2
clone_size: NA

cdr3_aa: CASSDAVANTGELFF
cdr3_nt: TGTGCCAGCAGTGACGCAGTTGCGAACACCGGGGAGCTGTTTTTT
d_call: NA
j_call: TRBJ2-2
v_call: TRBV6-1
clone_size: NA

cdr3_aa: CASSLDGVGELFF
cdr3_nt: TGTGCCAGCAGCTTAGATGGAGTTGGGGAGCTGTTTTTT
d_call: NA
j_call: TRBJ2-2
v_call: TRBV7-6
clone_size: NA

cdr3_aa: CSVESPVYGYTF
cdr3_nt: TGCAGTGTAGAGTCTCCCGTATATGGCTACACCTTC
d_call: NA
j_call: TRBJ1-2
v_call: TRBV29-1
clone_size: NA

cdr3_aa: CAWRGGDQAQYF
cdr3_nt: TGTGCCTGGAGGGGCGGGGATCAGGCCCAGTACTTC
d_call: NA
j_call: TRBJ2-5
v_call: TRBV30
clone_size: once

cdr3_aa: CASRQGAGNTIYF
cdr3_nt: TGTGCCAGCAGACAGGGGGCTGGAAACACCATATATTTT
d_call: TRBD1
j_call: TRBJ1-3
v_call: TRBV2
clone_size: NA

cdr3_aa: CASSYSTGTEAFF
cdr3_nt: TGTGCCAGCAGTTACTCGACGGGGACTGAAGCTTTCTTT
d_call: NA
j_call: TRBJ1-1
v_call: TRBV6-5
clone_size: NA

cdr3_aa: CASSLDTPGETQYF
cdr3_nt: TGTGCCAGCAGCTTAGACACCCCCGGGGAGACCCAGTACTTC
d_call: NA
j_call: TRBJ2-5
v_call: TRBV7-9
clone_size: NA

cdr3_aa: CASHSLMNTEAFF
cdr3_nt: TGTGCCAGCCATTCCCTCATGAACACTGAAGCTTTCTTT
d_call: NA
j_call: TRBJ1-1
v_call: TRBV6-6
clone_size: NA

cdr3_aa: CASSTGTGFNEQFF
cdr3_nt: TGCGCCAGCTCTACGGGGACAGGATTCAATGAGCAGTTCTTC
d_call: TRBD1
j_call: TRBJ2-1
v_call: TRBV4-1
clone_size: NA

cdr3_aa: CASSLEGMTEAFF
cdr3_nt: TGTGCCAGCAGCTTGGAAGGGATGACTGAAGCTTTCTTT
d_call: NA
j_call: TRBJ1-1
v_call: TRBV5-4
clone_size: NA

cdr3_aa: CASSLQGLAEKETQYF
cdr3_nt: TGTGCCAGCAGCTTGCAAGGACTAGCGGAGAAAGAGACCCAGTACTTC
d_call: TRBD2
j_call: TRBJ2-5
v_call: TRBV5-4
clone_size: NA

cdr3_aa: CASSELAGRNSPLHF
cdr3_nt: TGTGCCAGCAGTGAACTGGCAGGGCGGAATTCACCCCTCCACTTT
d_call: NA
j_call: TRBJ1-6
v_call: TRBV2
clone_size: NA

cdr3_aa: CASSATLNQPQHF
cdr3_nt: TGTGCCAGCAGCGCCACACTTAATCAGCCCCAGCATTTT
d_call: NA
j_call: TRBJ1-5
v_call: TRBV9
clone_size: medium-sized

cdr3_aa: CASSGQGTNYGYTF
cdr3_nt: TGTGCCAGCAGTGGACAGGGGACCAACTATGGCTACACCTTC
d_call: TRBD1
j_call: TRBJ1-2
v_call: TRBV6-5
clone_size: NA

cdr3_aa: CASSLDPTYEQYF
cdr3_nt: TGCGCCAGCAGCTTGGACCCCACCTACGAGCAGTACTTC
d_call: NA
j_call: TRBJ2-7
v_call: TRBV5-1
clone_size: NA

cdr3_aa: CASGLAGGNNEQYF
cdr3_nt: TGTGCTAGTGGTCTCGCGGGGGGCAATAACGAGCAGTACTTC
d_call: TRBD2
j_call: TRBJ2-7
v_call: TRBV12-5
clone_size: NA

cdr3_aa: CASSWSGVGQPQHF
cdr3_nt: TGTGCCAGCAGTTGGTCAGGGGTTGGGCAGCCCCAGCATTTT
d_call: NA
j_call: TRBJ1-5
v_call: TRBV6-6
clone_size: NA

cdr3_aa: CASRPQGVKAEAFF
cdr3_nt: TGTGCCAGCAGGCCCCAGGGGGTGAAGGCTGAAGCTTTCTTT
d_call: TRBD1
j_call: TRBJ1-1
v_call: TRBV6-5
clone_size: NA

cdr3_aa: CASSPRLSEAFF
cdr3_nt: TGTGCCAGCAGTCCACGTCTGTCTGAAGCTTTCTTT
d_call: NA
j_call: TRBJ1-1
v_call: TRBV28
clone_size: NA

cdr3_aa: CASSLIGGEQYF
cdr3_nt: TGTGCCAGCAGTTTAATCGGGGGCGAGCAGTACTTC
d_call: NA
j_call: TRBJ2-7
v_call: TRBV27
clone_size: NA

cdr3_aa: CAASSLAAETQYF
cdr3_nt: TGTGCCGCCTCATCATTAGCGGCAGAGACCCAGTACTTC
d_call: NA
j_call: TRBJ2-5
v_call: TRBV7-8
clone_size: NA

cdr3_aa: CASSFLAGGYEQFF
cdr3_nt: TGTGCCAGCAGTTTCCTAGCGGGGGGCTATGAGCAGTTCTTC
d_call: TRBD2
j_call: TRBJ2-1
v_call: TRBV6-5
clone_size: few

cdr3_aa: CAWSGAGVQPQHF
cdr3_nt: TGTGCCTGGAGTGGAGCAGGGGTTCAGCCCCAGCATTTT
d_call: NA
j_call: TRBJ1-5
v_call: TRBV30
clone_size: NA

cdr3_aa: CSVGQINYGYTF
cdr3_nt: TGCAGCGTGGGACAGATTAACTATGGCTACACCTTC
d_call: TRBD1
j_call: TRBJ1-2
v_call: TRBV29-1
clone_size: NA

cdr3_aa: CASSLGRGETQYF
cdr3_nt: TGTGCCAGCAGCTTAGGAAGAGGGGAGACCCAGTACTTC
d_call: NA
j_call: TRBJ2-5
v_call: TRBV7-2
clone_size: NA

cdr3_aa: CASSSNHGYTF
cdr3_nt: TGTGCCAGCAGTTCCAATCATGGCTACACCTTC
d_call: NA
j_call: TRBJ1-2
v_call: TRBV6-5
clone_size: NA

cdr3_aa: CASSPTPGTALTDTQYF
cdr3_nt: TGTGCCAGCAGTCCCACTCCCGGGACCGCGCTCACAGATACGCAGTATTTT
d_call: NA
j_call: TRBJ2-3
v_call: TRBV28
clone_size: few